The 19 T cell receptor beta chains listed next were all sequenced from one sample in a study of shared clonotypes between healthy human individuals. The table came from immunoSEQ multiplex PCR; TCRdb's copy has only in-frame clones and leaves some out. The repertoire holds around 1.1 million clones, with 70% to 80% as singletons. The specimen was memory CD4+ T cells from PBMCs. Subset defined: CD45RA-negative fraction. The receptors come from a man younger than 35 in good health. Some clones in this sample may be carry-over from other donors' samples.

The genes are TRBV7-8 and TRBJ2-1; D gene ambiguous. Germline V gene lookup returns CDR1 SGHVS and CDR2 FQNEAQ. This CDR3 is built from 15 residues. Trimming removed 0 bases at V and 14 bases at J, with 20 bases between. The DNA of the CDR3 is TGTGCCAGCAGCTTAGCGGGCATAGGCCCTCAAATGGAGTTCTTC. Translation: CASSLAGIGPQMEFF.

This clone has only a few counts. The J gene is TRBJ2-1, the V gene TRBV30, with 7 positions matching TRBD2. The germline CDR1 and CDR2 sequences are GTSNPN and SVGIG (reference sequence). J gave up 0 bases and V 7 bases, and 6 bases lay outside the gene matches. The CDR3 totals 14 residues. CDR3 nucleotide sequence: TGTGCCTCCCGACTAGCAAGCTCCTACAATGAGCAGTTCTTC. It is translated as CASRLASSYNEQFF.

Only a few counts were recorded for this clone. The same CDR3 also results from other DNA sequences found in this sample. This chain links TRBV7-6 with TRBJ2-1; 11 bases align to TRBD2. V lost 1 base and J lost 4; bases outside the gene matches: 3. CDR1 is SGHVS and CDR2 is FNYEAQ in the germline V gene. The CDR3 consists of 16 residues. The CDR3 spells CASSLGLAGTYNEQFF. In DNA, the CDR3 is TGTGCCAGCAGCTTAGGACTAGCGGGGACATACAATGAGCAGTTCTTC.

The chain joins TRBV19 to TRBJ1-2; 7 nucleotides align to TRBD1. There are 14 residues in the CDR3. Trimming cost V 4 bases and J 7 bases; bases outside gene matches: 9. CDR1 and CDR2 from the germline V gene are LNHDA and SQIVND (reference sequence). CDR3: CASSTGGPLSGYTF. In DNA, the CDR3 is TGTGCCAGTAGTACAGGGGGACCCCTCTCTGGCTACACCTTC.

The V call is TRBV5-4, the J call TRBJ2-1, with TRBD2 matching over 11 bases. CDR3 length: 17 amino acids. Germline CDR1 SGHNT, CDR2 YYREEE (reference sequence). Trimming took 4 bases from V and 4 from J; bases not matched to a gene: 10. The CDR3 spells CASSPQTGLAGYNEQFF. CDR3 nucleotide sequence: TGTGCCAGCAGCCCACAAACTGGACTAGCGGGTTACAATGAGCAGTTCTTC.

The J gene is TRBJ2-7, the V gene TRBV19; 9 positions match TRBD1. Trimming took 6 bases from V and 3 from J; bases not matched to a gene: 9. Germline V lookup: CDR1 LNHDA, CDR2 SQIVND (reference sequence). There are 15 residues in the CDR3. CDR3 sequence: CASSRGQGIFYEQYF. The CDR3 DNA follows: TGTGCCAGTAGCAGGGGACAGGGTATCTTCTACGAGCAGTACTTC.

The chain's CDR3 is CASSQQGNTEAFF. CDR3 DNA sequence: TGTGCCAGCAGTCAGCAGGGGAACACTGAAGCTTTCTTT. The genes are TRBV7-9 and TRBJ1-1; a possible D gene is TRBD1 (5 bases). The V and J ends lost 6 bases and 1 base respectively, with 9 bases between them. CDR3 length equals 13 residues. The germline CDR1 and CDR2 sequences are SEHNR and FQNEAQ (reference sequence).

The CDR3 sequence: CASLGIWTGYYEQYF. CDR3 DNA sequence: TGTGCCAGCCTCGGTATTTGGACAGGGTACTACGAGCAGTACTTC. The rearrangement links TRBV2 to TRBJ2-7, with 8 nucleotides matching TRBD1. V gave up 8 bases and J gave up 3 bases; unmatched junction bases: 12. The germline gives CDR1 SNHLY, CDR2 FYNNEI. CDR3 length: 15 residues. Variable domain in full (rest from reference TRBV2 and TRBJ2-7): EPEVTQTPSHQVTQMGQEVILRCVPISNHLYFYWYRQILGQKVEFLVSFYNNEISEKSEIFDDQFSVERPDGSNFTLKIRSTKLEDSAMYFCASLGIWTGYYEQYFGPGTRLTVT.

This rearrangement joins TRBV7-2 to TRBJ2-6, with D unresolved. This CDR3 region has 15 residues. Germline assignment: CDR1 SGHTA and CDR2 FQGNSA. Trimming left V 4 bases short and J 0 bases short, with 7 bases between. The chain's CDR3 is CASSSQDSGANVLTF. For the CDR3, the DNA is TGTGCCAGCAGCTCCCAAGACTCTGGGGCCAACGTCCTGACTTTC.

V and J are TRBV4-2 and TRBJ2-7; 9 positions match TRBD2. Looked up from germline, CDR1 is LGHNA and CDR2 is YNFKEQ. Trimming took 4 bases from V and 1 from J; bases not matched to a gene: 11. CDR3 length: 17 amino acids. The CDR3: CASSPKLLAGTSYEQYF. CDR3 DNA: TGTGCCAGCAGCCCCAAATTACTAGCGGGTACTTCCTACGAGCAGTACTTC.

This clone was seen only once. J is TRBJ2-2 and V is TRBV5-1, with D possibly matching TRBD2 (6 bases). The CDR3 spans 16 residues. Trimming cost V 0 bases and J 2 bases, with 11 bases left between them. CDR1 SGHRS and CDR2 YFSETQ come from the germline V gene. The CDR3 coding sequence is TGCGCCAGCAGCTTGGCGGGGACTGTTAACACCGGGGAGCTGTTTTTT. Amino acid sequence: CASSLAGTVNTGELFF. The full variable domain, rest sourced from reference TRBV5-1 and TRBJ2-2, is KAGVTQTPRYLIKTRGQQVTLSCSPISGHRSVSWYQQTPGQGLQFLFEYFSETQRNKGNFPGRFSGRQFSNSRSEMNVSTLELGDSALYLCASSLAGTVNTGELFFGEGSRLTVL.

This clone showed up just a few times. This chain joins TRBV6-6 and TRBJ2-7; 8 nucleotides line up with TRBD1. The ends lost 5 bases at V and 2 bases at J; junction bases unmatched: 8. The CDR3 covers 15 residues. The germline gives CDR1 MNHNY, CDR2 SVGAGI (reference sequence). Here the CDR3 reads CASSPRDRMAYEQYF. CDR3 nucleotide sequence: TGTGCCAGCAGTCCCCGGGACAGGATGGCCTACGAGCAGTACTTC.

The V gene is TRBV2, the J gene TRBJ2-1; 8 bases map to TRBD2. The germline V gene encodes CDR1 SNHLY and CDR2 FYNNEI. The CDR3 has 15 residues. The V and J ends lost 6 bases and 2 bases, in that order; junction bases with no gene match: 6. The CDR3 is CASSEGLVTYNEQFF. The CDR3 DNA is TGTGCCAGCAGCGAGGGACTAGTGACCTACAATGAGCAGTTCTTC. Based on the CDR3 plus reference TRBV2 and TRBJ2-1, the full variable domain is EPEVTQTPSHQVTQMGQEVILRCVPISNHLYFYWYRQILGQKVEFLVSFYNNEISEKSEIFDDQFSVERPDGSNFTLKIRSTKLEDSAMYFCASSEGLVTYNEQFFGPGTRLTVL.

In this sample, this clone turned up a few times. The chain combines TRBV6-1 with TRBJ2-2; the D is unclear. The CDR3 is made up of 15 amino acids. Trimming stripped 0 bases from V and 2 bases from J, with 7 bases between. CDR1 MNHNS and CDR2 SASEGT come from the germline V gene. The CDR3 sequence: CASSEATVNTGELFF. The CDR3 coding sequence is TGTGCCAGCAGTGAAGCAACCGTCAACACCGGGGAGCTGTTTTTT.

This chain links TRBV5-1 with TRBJ2-6; the D gene is possibly TRBD1 (5 bases). CDR1 and CDR2 from the germline V gene are SGHRS and YFSETQ. Trimming took 4 bases from V and 9 from J, leaving 17 bases between them. This CDR3 comprises 15 residues. The CDR3 here is CASSRGPRDSNVLTF. CDR3 coding DNA: TGCGCCAGCAGCCGAGGACCCAGGGATAGCAACGTCCTGACTTTC.

The CDR3 sequence is CASSQERQWGGYTF. CDR3 in DNA: TGCGCCAGCAGCCAAGAACGACAATGGGGTGGCTACACCTTC. The chain joins TRBV4-3 to TRBJ1-2, with D uncertain. The CDR3 runs 14 residues. The germline V and J ends were trimmed by 0 bases and 7 bases, with 12 bases remaining between them. Germline loops: CDR1 LGHNA, CDR2 YSLEER.

Regarding this clone: A read error is the likely source, as a far larger clone sits one nucleotide away. V is TRBV5-1 and J is TRBJ1-2; unclear D gene. Germline V CDR1 and CDR2: SGHRS, YFSETQ. CDR3 length equals 14 residues. CDR3 in DNA: TGCGCCGGCAGCTTGGATACTTCTCGGGGAGGCTACACCTTC. Amino acids: CAGSLDTSRGGYTF.

V is TRBV29-1 and J is TRBJ2-7; 12 bases line up with TRBD2. CDR3 length equals 14 residues. The ends lost 7 bases at V and 3 bases at J; junction bases unmatched: 7. Germline V gene sequence: CDR1 SQVTM, CDR2 ANQGSEA. The CDR3 is CSATLAGGLYEQYF. In DNA form, the CDR3 reads TGCAGCGCCACCCTAGCGGGAGGGCTCTACGAGCAGTACTTC.

J is TRBJ2-5 and V is TRBV5-1; the D gene could be TRBD1 or TRBD2 (5 bases each). Germline lookup yields CDR1 SGHRS and CDR2 YFSETQ. This CDR3 spans 14 amino acids. With 4 bases removed from V and 10 bases from J, the gap between germline ends came to 20 bases. CDR3 in DNA: TGCGCCAGCAGCCCCTGGGGCGCCGGGGAAATCCAGTACTTC. Protein sequence: CASSPWGAGEIQYF. The variable domain in full, with the rest retrieved from reference TRBV5-1 and TRBJ2-5, is KAGVTQTPRYLIKTRGQQVTLSCSPISGHRSVSWYQQTPGQGLQFLFEYFSETQRNKGNFPGRFSGRQFSNSRSEMNVSTLELGDSALYLCASSPWGAGEIQYFGPGTRLLVL.